This passage covers 16 T cell receptor beta chains from one sample sequenced in a study of identical twins. Via MiXCR, TCRdb re-called the 5' RACE reads, giving one row per CDR3 protein. The top ten clones hold around 7.1% of a sample with about 290,000 distinct CDR3 sequences, roughly 9.8% of them seen once. In addition, the sample was reused for a study of yellow fever vaccine responses in identical twins.

The material sequenced was CD8+ T cells sorted from blood. Every receptor here comes from a woman aged 18-29 years in good health.

A few counts support this clonotype. J is TRBJ2-2 and V is TRBV28, with D maybe TRBD1 (6 bases). Germline loops: CDR1 MDHEN, CDR2 SYDVKM. This CDR3 comprises 16 residues. V gave up 6 bases and J gave up 0 bases, with 14 bases separating them. CDR3 residues: CASSLNRVSNTGELFF. The DNA of the CDR3 is TGTGCCAGCAGCCTGAACAGGGTTTCGAACACCGGGGAGCTGTTTTTT. Filled out from reference TRBV28 and TRBJ2-2, the complete variable domain reads DVKVTQSSRYLVKRTGEKVFLECVQDMDHENMFWYRQDPGLGLRLIYFSYDVKMKEKGDIPEGYSVSREKKERFSLILESASTNQTSMYLCASSLNRVSNTGELFFGEGSRLTVL.

This clonotype has more than one count but fewer than ten. This chain uses TRBV12-3 or TRBV12-4 with TRBJ1-5; tentatively, D is TRBD1 (5 bases). This CDR3 region has 15 residues. The germline V and J ends were trimmed by 3 bases and 1 base, with 10 bases remaining between them. CDR3 in amino acids: CASSFGASSNQPQHF. The DNA for the CDR3 is TGTGCCAGCAGTTTTGGGGCGTCAAGCAATCAGCCCCAGCATTTT.

This chain joins TRBV27 and TRBJ2-2; TRBD2 might be the D (5 bases). Germline V gene data show CDR1 as MNHEY and CDR2 as SMNVEV (reference sequence). The germline V and J ends were trimmed by 3 bases and 7 bases, with 12 bases remaining between them. The CDR3 runs to 14 residues. The CDR3 nucleotides are TGTGCCAGCAGTTTCCGGCGAGAGGGCGGGGAGCTGTTTTTT. Its protein product is CASSFRREGGELFF.

The CDR3 spells CASRSVRPSSEQYF. The CDR3 nucleotides read TGTGCCAGCAGATCCGTCAGGCCCTCGAGCGAGCAGTACTTC. This chain connects TRBV11-2 to TRBJ2-7; D ambiguous. This CDR3 region has 14 residues. V lost 6 bases and J 6 bases, leaving 18 bases between the germline ends. Looked up from germline, CDR1 is SGHAT and CDR2 is FQNNGV.

This clonotype has only a few counts. The rearrangement joins TRBV7-3 to TRBJ2-4, with 8 nucleotides matching TRBD1. The germline gives CDR1 SGHTA, CDR2 FQGTGA. The CDR3 runs 15 residues. Trimming at V came to 4 bases and at J to 5 bases, leaving 7 bases not matched to a gene. DNA for the CDR3: TGTGCCAGCAGCTCCCGGACAGGGCCAGAAAACATTCAGTACTTC. It encodes CASSSRTGPENIQYF.

This clonotype was picked up many times. The rearrangement links TRBV7-9 to TRBJ2-4, with TRBD1 matching 7 bases. Germline V gives CDR1 SEHNR, CDR2 FQNEAQ (reference sequence). The CDR3 covers 17 residues. V shed 5 bases, J shed 6 bases, and the junction held 16 bases outside the gene matches. Here the CDR3 DNA reads TGTGCCAGCAGCCCACCCTTTCTGGACAGGATTTCAAACATTCAGTACTTC. Its translation: CASSPPFLDRISNIQYF.

The genes are TRBV19 and TRBJ2-1; perhaps TRBD1 as D (6 bases). The germline V and J ends were trimmed by 7 bases and 6 bases, with 13 bases remaining between them. There are 13 residues in the CDR3. Per the germline V gene, CDR1 is LNHDA and CDR2 is SQIVND (reference sequence). The DNA of the CDR3 is TGTGCCAGTACCCCACAGGGTTCCAATGAGCAGTTCTTC. Translating gives CASTPQGSNEQFF.

There are a few counts of this clonotype. The chain has TRBV5-1 and TRBJ2-7, with TRBD1 identical over 10 bases. Losses at the gene ends were 0 bases for V and 5 bases for J; bases not matched to a gene: 2. The CDR3 extends over 14 amino acids. Germline lookup yields CDR1 SGHRS and CDR2 YFSETQ. This CDR3 reads CASSLGQGANEQYF. The DNA of the CDR3 is TGCGCCAGCAGCTTGGGACAGGGGGCCAACGAGCAGTACTTC.

The V call is TRBV3-1, the J call TRBJ2-6; possible D gene TRBD1, 6 bases. Germline CDR1 reads LGHDT; CDR2 reads YNNKEL (reference sequence). The CDR3 loop spans 17 amino acids. Trimming took off 7 bases at V and 2 bases at J, with 18 bases between the two ends. CDR3 amino acids: CASTQAVSGAGANVLTF. The CDR3 DNA reads TGTGCCAGCACCCAGGCGGTCTCAGGGGCTGGGGCCAACGTCCTGACTTTC.

In this sample, this clonotype turned up a few times. The rearrangement uses TRBV2 and TRBJ2-7; TRBD1 matches at 7 bases. The CDR3 totals 15 residues. The germline V gene encodes CDR1 SNHLY and CDR2 FYNNEI. V lost 2 bases, J lost 3 bases, and 7 bases stayed unmatched. The CDR3 DNA follows: TGTGCCAGCAGTGAAATCTGGGACAGCCTCTACGAGCAGTACTTC. Amino acid sequence: CASSEIWDSLYEQYF. The full variable domain, with the rest looked up from reference TRBV2 and TRBJ2-7, is EPEVTQTPSHQVTQMGQEVILRCVPISNHLYFYWYRQILGQKVEFLVSFYNNEISEKSEIFDDQFSVERPDGSNFTLKIRSTKLEDSAMYFCASSEIWDSLYEQYFGPGTRLTVT.

The J gene is TRBJ1-1, the V gene TRBV14; the D gene is possibly TRBD1 (5 bases). Per the germline V gene, CDR1 is SGHDN and CDR2 is FVKESK. This CDR3 is 15 amino acids long. Trimming took 7 bases from V and 1 from J, leaving 16 bases between them. Written as DNA, the CDR3 is TGTGCCAGCAACTTAATGGGGGGTAGGAACACTGAAGCTTTCTTT. Translation: CASNLMGGRNTEAFF.

This clonotype appeared once. This chain uses TRBV4-2 with TRBJ2-2, with TRBD2 as a possible D gene (5 bases). In germline, CDR1 is LGHNA, CDR2 YNFKEQ. The germline V and J ends were trimmed by 5 bases and 4 bases, with 8 bases remaining between them. CDR3 length: 13 amino acids. The CDR3 loop reads CASSTGGTGELFF. For the CDR3, the DNA is TGTGCCAGCAGCACCGGAGGCACCGGGGAGCTGTTTTTT.

There are many counts of this clonotype. The chain links TRBV5-6 to TRBJ1-1; no clear D. The CDR3 covers 12 residues. The germline V gene encodes CDR1 SGHDT and CDR2 YYEEEE. V shed 10 bases and J shed 0 bases, with 10 bases lying between them. DNA of the CDR3: TGTGCCTCGCACGGCATGAACACTGAAGCTTTCTTT. This translates into CASHGMNTEAFF.

The chain recombines TRBV4-3 with TRBJ1-6; D not certain. The V end lost 0 bases, the J end lost 13 bases, and 13 bases lay between the germline ends. CDR3 length equals 14 residues. CDR1 is LGHNA and CDR2 is YSLEER in the germline V gene. The CDR3: CASSQDLYGFPLHF. CDR3 nucleotide sequence: TGCGCCAGCAGCCAAGATCTGTATGGTTTCCCCCTCCACTTT.

The V and J genes are TRBV19 and TRBJ2-1; 8 bases map to TRBD2. Germline-derived CDR1 and CDR2 are LNHDA and SQIVND (reference sequence). V lost 7 bases, J lost 1 base, and 9 bases stayed unmatched. The CDR3 sequence is 16 residues long. The CDR3 DNA reads as TGTGCCAGTATTCCCGGGGGGGGGACGTCCTACAATGAGCAGTTCTTC. It translates to CASIPGGGTSYNEQFF.

A few counts support this clonotype. The J gene is TRBJ1-1, the V gene TRBV12-5, with unresolved D. The CDR3 totals 11 residues. The germline V gene has CDR1 LGHNT and CDR2 FRNRAP. The V and J ends lost 6 bases and 7 bases respectively, with 9 bases between them. CDR3 nucleotides: TGTGCTAGTGGAACTGGACGTGAAGCTTTCTTT. This sequence encodes CASGTGREAFF.